Listed below are T cell receptor beta chains from one sample, sequenced in a study of somatic mutations in cytotoxic T cells in rheumatoid arthritis. Sequenced by immunoSEQ multiplex PCR; TCRdb stores in-frame clones only, minus some. The table has approximately 5,800 clones, under 75% seen once. Sequenced: CD8+ T cells sorted from blood. The receptors originated from a woman in her fifties or sixties in good health. Both conserved end residues are part of each CDR3. D genes are given only for firm matches. The size of a clone is reported for some rows only, either as once, few or many, or as a class for expanded clones.

v_gene	abundance	d_gene	j_gene	CDR3nt	CDR3aa
TRBV14	once	.	TRBJ1-6	TGTGCCAGCAGCAGCATTGACAGCCATTCACCCCTCCACTTT	CASSSIDSHSPLHF
TRBV5-5	.	.	TRBJ2-7	TGTGCCAGCAGTCCTCTTCAGGAGCAGTACTTC	CASSPLQEQYF
TRBV2	.	.	TRBJ1-1	TGTGCCAGCAGGTACGGGGGGGGGATGAACACTGAAGCTTTCTTT	CASRYGGGMNTEAFF
TRBV5-1	.	TRBD1	TRBJ2-3	TGCGCCAGCAGAGCTAGACAGGGAAGCACAGATACGCAGTATTTT	CASRARQGSTDTQYF
TRBV6-5	.	TRBD2	TRBJ2-7	TGTGCCAGCAGTTCGCTAGCGGGAGGCAGCGAGCAGTACTTC	CASSSLAGGSEQYF
TRBV6-5	.	.	TRBJ2-7	TGTGCCAGCAGTTTTCTTAGCTCGAGGACAGTAGAGCAGTACTTC	CASSFLSSRTVEQYF
TRBV4-3	few	TRBD1	TRBJ1-3	TGCGCCAGCAGCCAAGAGGGACAGGGACCAGTTCCCTCTGGAAACACCATATATTTT	CASSQEGQGPVPSGNTIYF
TRBV28	.	.	TRBJ2-2	TGTGCCAGCAGGATCGGGGGGAACACCGGGGAGCTGTTTTTT	CASRIGGNTGELFF
TRBV19	.	.	TRBJ1-1	TGTGCCAGTAGCCCAGGGACTGAAGCTTTCTTT	CASSPGTEAFF
TRBV12-5	once	TRBD1	TRBJ2-2	TGTGCTAGTGGTCGGGACAGGAACACCGGGGAGCTGTTTTTT	CASGRDRNTGELFF
TRBV27	.	.	TRBJ1-2	TGTGCCAGCAGTGCCCGGGGAGGCCGGGACTATGGCTACACCTTC	CASSARGGRDYGYTF
TRBV7-3	.	.	TRBJ1-2	TGTGCCAGCAGCTTAACGGGGCGGGGGGACTCCTATGGCTACACCTTC	CASSLTGRGDSYGYTF
TRBV7-8	.	TRBD2	TRBJ2-1	TGTGCCAGCAGCCCTAGCGGGGGGGCAGTTGAGCAGTTCTTC	CASSPSGGAVEQFF
TRBV9	.	TRBD2	TRBJ2-1	TGTGCCAGCAGCCCCAGCGCTGGCGGGGGGGCTTACAATGAGCAGTTCTTC	CASSPSAGGGAYNEQFF
TRBV5-6	.	TRBD1	TRBJ1-5	TGTGCCAGCAGCCCACAGGGGGTACAGCCCCAGCATTTT	CASSPQGVQPQHF
TRBV4-1	few	.	TRBJ2-5	TGCGCCAGCAGCCAAGTTGGCCTAGAGACCCAGTACTTC	CASSQVGLETQYF
TRBV20-1	.	.	TRBJ1-1	TGCAGTGCTAGGACAGGAGCTGAAGCTTTCTTT	CSARTGAEAFF
TRBV11-1	.	.	TRBJ2-4	TGTGCCAGCAGCTATGAATCAGGGGTAAACATTCAGTACTTC	CASSYESGVNIQYF
TRBV2	.	TRBD1	TRBJ1-2	TGTGCCAGCGTTGACGGGACAGGAGATAACTATGGCTACACCTTC	CASVDGTGDNYGYTF
TRBV9	.	.	TRBJ2-3	TGTGCCAGCAGCGTTTTACAGGAACCCACAGATACGCAGTATTTT	CASSVLQEPTDTQYF
TRBV28	.	.	TRBJ2-7	TGTGCCAGCAGCCGGGGTTCCTCCTACGAGCAGTACTTC	CASSRGSSYEQYF
TRBV7-3	.	TRBD1	TRBJ2-2	TGTGCCAGCAGCTTAATTCCGATCGGACAGGGGTCATTGAACGGGGAGCTGTTTTTT	CASSLIPIGQGSLNGELFF
TRBV10-3	.	TRBD2	TRBJ2-7	TGTGCCATCAGCCTGGAGGGCGGGGGGCTGGACTACGAGCAGTACTTC	CAISLEGGGLDYEQYF
TRBV18	.	TRBD1	TRBJ2-7	TGTGCCAGCTCACCGCAGGGGGCCAACGAGCAGTACTTC	CASSPQGANEQYF
TRBV29-1	.	.	TRBJ1-2	TGCAGCGTTGATGGGTTAGGGGTGAGGTATGGCTACACCTTC	CSVDGLGVRYGYTF
TRBV2	once	.	TRBJ1-4	TGTGCCAGCAGTGTTAAGGACAGCTTAGCTAATGAAAAACTGTTTTTT	CASSVKDSLANEKLFF
TRBV29-1	once	TRBD2	TRBJ2-1	TGCAGCGTAGGAGGACTAGCGGGTTACAATGAGCAGTTCTTC	CSVGGLAGYNEQFF
TRBV12-2	.	.	TRBJ1-2	TGTGCAAGTCGCTTGAAGACAGGGGTTAGCTATGGCTACACCTTC	CASRLKTGVSYGYTF
TRBV4-2	few	TRBD2	TRBJ2-1	TGTGCCAGCAGCCAAGATGGGACTAGCGGGGGGCCAAATGAGCAGTTCTTC	CASSQDGTSGGPNEQFF
TRBV13	.	TRBD1	TRBJ2-5	TGTGCCAGCAGCTTGGGACAGTACCAAGAGACCCAGTACTTC	CASSLGQYQETQYF
TRBV7-6	.	.	TRBJ2-4	TGTGCCAGCAGTCCCACCCAGGGCAGAAACATTCAGTACTTC	CASSPTQGRNIQYF
TRBV27	few	.	TRBJ2-7	TGTGCCAGCAGTGAAAGGGCGGGACTCTTATACGAGCAGTACTTC	CASSERAGLLYEQYF
TRBV4-1	.	TRBD1	TRBJ2-7	TGCGCCAGCAGCCAACACGAAGCCGGGACAGGGATTTACGAGCAGTACTTC	CASSQHEAGTGIYEQYF
TRBV7-2	.	TRBD2	TRBJ2-7	TGTGCCAGCAGCACCTATGGACTAGCAGGCGAGCAGTACTTC	CASSTYGLAGEQYF
TRBV6-1	.	.	TRBJ1-2	TGTGCCAGCAGTGAAGGGGGCGGATCCTATGGCTACACCTTC	CASSEGGGSYGYTF
TRBV19	.	.	TRBJ2-5	TGTGCCAGTAGTATAGGACACTCCGGGACAAAGTACCAAGAGACCCAGTACTTC	CASSIGHSGTKYQETQYF
TRBV7-9	.	TRBD1	TRBJ2-3	TGTGCCAGCAGCTTATACCGGGACAGTTACACAGATACGCAGTATTTT	CASSLYRDSYTDTQYF
TRBV4-1	.	.	TRBJ2-2	TGCGCCAGCAGCCAAGTTGTAACAAACACCGGGGAGCTGTTTTTT	CASSQVVTNTGELFF
TRBV14	.	.	TRBJ2-3	TGTGCCAGCAGTCAAGACAGCGTAGGCACAGATACGCAGTATTTT	CASSQDSVGTDTQYF
TRBV9	.	TRBD2	TRBJ2-5	TGTGCCAGCAGCGTGGTAGCGGGGAGGCAAGAGACCCAGTACTTC	CASSVVAGRQETQYF